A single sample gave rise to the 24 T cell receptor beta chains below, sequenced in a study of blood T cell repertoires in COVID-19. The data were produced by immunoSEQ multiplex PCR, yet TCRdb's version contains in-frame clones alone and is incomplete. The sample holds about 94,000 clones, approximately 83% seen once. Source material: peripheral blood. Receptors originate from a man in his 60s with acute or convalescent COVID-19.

The CDR3 DNA reads TGTGCTAGTGGTTTGCCTGGACAGGGGAATTCACCCCTCCACTTT. Its protein product is CASGLPGQGNSPLHF. This sequence joins TRBV12-5 and TRBJ1-6; 9 bases line up with TRBD1. The trim removed 2 bases at V and 7 bases at J, leaving 3 bases unmatched. The CDR3 consists of 15 residues. CDR1 and CDR2 (germline): LGHNT, FRNRAP.

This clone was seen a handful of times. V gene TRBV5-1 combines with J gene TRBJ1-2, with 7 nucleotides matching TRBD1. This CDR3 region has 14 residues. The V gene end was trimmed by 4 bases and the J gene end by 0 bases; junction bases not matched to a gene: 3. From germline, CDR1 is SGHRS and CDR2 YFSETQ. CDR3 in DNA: TGCGCCAGCAGCGGGGACAGCTCTAACTATGGCTACACCTTC. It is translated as CASSGDSSNYGYTF. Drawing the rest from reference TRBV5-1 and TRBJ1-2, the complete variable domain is KAGVTQTPRYLIKTRGQQVTLSCSPISGHRSVSWYQQTPGQGLQFLFEYFSETQRNKGNFPGRFSGRQFSNSRSEMNVSTLELGDSALYLCASSGDSSNYGYTFGSGTRLTVV.

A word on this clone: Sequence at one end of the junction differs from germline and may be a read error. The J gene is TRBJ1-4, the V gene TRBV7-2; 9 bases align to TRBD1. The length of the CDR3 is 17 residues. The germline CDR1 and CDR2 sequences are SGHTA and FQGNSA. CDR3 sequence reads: CASSPFPRQGVNKKLFF. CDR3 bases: TGTGCCAGCAGCCCATTCCCCAGACAGGGGGTTAATAAAAAACTGTTTTTT.

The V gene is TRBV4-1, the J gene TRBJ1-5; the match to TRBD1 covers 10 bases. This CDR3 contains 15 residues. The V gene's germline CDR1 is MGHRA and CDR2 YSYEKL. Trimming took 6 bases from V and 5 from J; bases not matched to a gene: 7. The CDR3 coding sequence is TGCGCCAGCAGTTCCGGGACAGGGGATGATCAGCCCCAGCATTTT. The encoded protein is CASSSGTGDDQPQHF.

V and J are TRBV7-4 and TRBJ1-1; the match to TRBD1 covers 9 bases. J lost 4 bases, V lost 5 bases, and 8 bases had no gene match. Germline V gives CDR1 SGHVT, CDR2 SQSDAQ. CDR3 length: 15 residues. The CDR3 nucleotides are TGTGCCAGCAGCCCAACACGGACAGGGGCCACTGAAGCTTTCTTT. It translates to CASSPTRTGATEAFF.

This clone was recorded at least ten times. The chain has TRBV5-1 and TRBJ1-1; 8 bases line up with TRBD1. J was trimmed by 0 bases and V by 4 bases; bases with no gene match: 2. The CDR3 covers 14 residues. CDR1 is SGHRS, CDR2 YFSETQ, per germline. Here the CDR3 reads CASSTGQVNTEAFF. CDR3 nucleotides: TGCGCCAGCAGCACGGGACAGGTGAACACTGAAGCTTTCTTT.

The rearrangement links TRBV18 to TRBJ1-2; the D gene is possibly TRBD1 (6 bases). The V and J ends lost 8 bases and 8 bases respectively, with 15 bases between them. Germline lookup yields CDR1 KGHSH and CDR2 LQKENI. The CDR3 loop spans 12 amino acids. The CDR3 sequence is CASLGQSNGYTF. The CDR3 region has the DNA TGTGCCAGCCTGGGACAAAGTAACGGCTACACCTTC.

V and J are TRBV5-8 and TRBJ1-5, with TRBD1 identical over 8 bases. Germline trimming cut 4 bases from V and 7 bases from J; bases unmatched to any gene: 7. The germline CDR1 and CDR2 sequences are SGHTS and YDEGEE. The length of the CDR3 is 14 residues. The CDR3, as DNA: TGTGCCAGCAGCCCGGACAGGGTTGGACAGCCCCAGCATTTT. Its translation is CASSPDRVGQPQHF. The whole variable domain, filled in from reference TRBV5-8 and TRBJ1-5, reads EAGVTQSPTHLIKTRGQQATLRCSPISGHTSVYWYQQALGLGLQFLLWYDEGEERNRGNFPPRFSGRQFPNYSSELNVNALELEDSALYLCASSPDRVGQPQHFGDGTRLSIL.

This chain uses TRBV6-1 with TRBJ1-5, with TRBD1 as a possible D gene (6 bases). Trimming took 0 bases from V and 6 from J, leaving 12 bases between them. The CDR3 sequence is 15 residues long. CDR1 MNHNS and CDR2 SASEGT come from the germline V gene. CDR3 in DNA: TGTGCCAGCAGTGAAGCCAGGGGTGGAGGTCAGCCCCAGCATTTT. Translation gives CASSEARGGGQPQHF.

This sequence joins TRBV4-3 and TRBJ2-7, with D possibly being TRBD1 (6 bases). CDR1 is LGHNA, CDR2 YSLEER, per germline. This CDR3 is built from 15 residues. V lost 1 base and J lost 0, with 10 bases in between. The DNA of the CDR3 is TGCGCCAGCAGCCAAGGGGACATAAGCTCCTACGAGCAGTACTTC. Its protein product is CASSQGDISSYEQYF.

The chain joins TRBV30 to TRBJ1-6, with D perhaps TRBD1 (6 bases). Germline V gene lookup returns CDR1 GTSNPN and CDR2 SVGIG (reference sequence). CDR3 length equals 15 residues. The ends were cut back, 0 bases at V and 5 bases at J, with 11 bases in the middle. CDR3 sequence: CAWSVRGANNSPLHF. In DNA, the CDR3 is TGTGCCTGGAGTGTACGGGGGGCTAATAATTCACCCCTCCACTTT.

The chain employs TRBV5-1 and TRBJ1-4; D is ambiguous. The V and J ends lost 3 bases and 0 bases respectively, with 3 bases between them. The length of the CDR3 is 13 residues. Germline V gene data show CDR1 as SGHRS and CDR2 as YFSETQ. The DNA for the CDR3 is TGCGCCAGCAGCTCCGCAACTAATGAAAAACTGTTTTTT. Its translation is CASSSATNEKLFF.

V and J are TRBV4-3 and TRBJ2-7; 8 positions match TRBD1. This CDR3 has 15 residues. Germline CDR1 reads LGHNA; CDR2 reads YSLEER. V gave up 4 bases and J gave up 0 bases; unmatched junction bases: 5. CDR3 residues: CASSLGTGLSYEQYF. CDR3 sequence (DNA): TGCGCCAGCAGCCTGGGGACAGGACTCTCCTACGAGCAGTACTTC.

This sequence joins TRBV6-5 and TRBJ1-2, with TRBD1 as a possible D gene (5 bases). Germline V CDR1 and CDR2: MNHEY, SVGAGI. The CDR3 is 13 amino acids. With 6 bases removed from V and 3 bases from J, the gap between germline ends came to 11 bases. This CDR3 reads CASRGGGDYGYTF. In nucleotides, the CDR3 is TGTGCCAGCAGGGGGGGAGGCGACTATGGCTACACCTTC.

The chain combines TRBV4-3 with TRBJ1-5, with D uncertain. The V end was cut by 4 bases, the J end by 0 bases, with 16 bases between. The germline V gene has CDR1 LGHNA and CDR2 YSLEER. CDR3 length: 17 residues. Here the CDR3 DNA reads TGCGCCAGCAGCCCCCCAGGACTTAAAAATAGCAATCAGCCCCAGCATTTT. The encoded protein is CASSPPGLKNSNQPQHF.

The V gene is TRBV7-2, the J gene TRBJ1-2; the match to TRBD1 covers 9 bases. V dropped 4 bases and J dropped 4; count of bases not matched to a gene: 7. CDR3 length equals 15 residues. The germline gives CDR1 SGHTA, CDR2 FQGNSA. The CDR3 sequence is CASSSTGGVSYGYTF. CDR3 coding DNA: TGTGCCAGCAGCTCAACAGGGGGCGTAAGCTATGGCTACACCTTC.

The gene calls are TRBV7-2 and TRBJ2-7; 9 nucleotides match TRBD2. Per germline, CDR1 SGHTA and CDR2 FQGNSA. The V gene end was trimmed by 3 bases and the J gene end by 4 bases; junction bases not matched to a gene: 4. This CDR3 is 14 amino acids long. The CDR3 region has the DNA TGTGCCAGCAGCTTTGGCGGGGGGGCTTACGAGCAGTACTTC. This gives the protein CASSFGGGAYEQYF.

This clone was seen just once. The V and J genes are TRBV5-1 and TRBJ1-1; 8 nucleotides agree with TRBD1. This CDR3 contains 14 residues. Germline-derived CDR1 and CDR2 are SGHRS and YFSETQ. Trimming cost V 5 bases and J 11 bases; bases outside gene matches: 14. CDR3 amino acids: CASRYQDRAVVAFF. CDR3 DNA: TGCGCCAGCAGATACCAGGACAGGGCCGTCGTGGCTTTCTTT.

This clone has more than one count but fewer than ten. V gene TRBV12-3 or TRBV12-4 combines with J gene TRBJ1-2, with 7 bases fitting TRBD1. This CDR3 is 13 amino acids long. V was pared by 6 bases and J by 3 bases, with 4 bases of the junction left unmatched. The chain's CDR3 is CASSRQGDYGYTF. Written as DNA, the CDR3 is TGTGCCAGCAGCAGACAGGGAGACTATGGCTACACCTTC.

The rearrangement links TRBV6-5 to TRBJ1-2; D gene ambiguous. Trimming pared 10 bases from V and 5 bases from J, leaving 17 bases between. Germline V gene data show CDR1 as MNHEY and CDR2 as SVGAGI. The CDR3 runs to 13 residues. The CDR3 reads CATRLTFLYGYTF. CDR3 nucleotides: TGTGCCACCAGATTGACATTCCTTTATGGCTACACCTTC.

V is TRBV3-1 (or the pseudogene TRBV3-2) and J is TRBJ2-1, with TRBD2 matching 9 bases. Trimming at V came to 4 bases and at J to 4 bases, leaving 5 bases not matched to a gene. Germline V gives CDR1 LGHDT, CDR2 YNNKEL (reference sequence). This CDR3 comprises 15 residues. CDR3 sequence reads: CASSPRTSVYNEQFF. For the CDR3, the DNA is TGTGCCAGCAGCCCCCGGACTAGCGTATACAATGAGCAGTTCTTC.

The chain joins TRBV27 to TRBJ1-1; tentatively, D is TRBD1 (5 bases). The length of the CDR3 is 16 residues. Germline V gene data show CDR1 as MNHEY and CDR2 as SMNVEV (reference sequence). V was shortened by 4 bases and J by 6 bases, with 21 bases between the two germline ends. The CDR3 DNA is TGTGCCAGCAGTTCCTCCTTTGTCGGGGGAAATGCTGAAGCTTTCTTT. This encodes CASSSSFVGGNAEAFF.

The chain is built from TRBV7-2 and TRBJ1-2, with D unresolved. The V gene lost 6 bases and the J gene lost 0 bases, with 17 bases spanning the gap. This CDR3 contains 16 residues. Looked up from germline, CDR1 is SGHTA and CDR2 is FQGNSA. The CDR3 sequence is CASSPFLGLTNYGYTF. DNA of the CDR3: TGTGCCAGCAGTCCCTTTTTGGGCCTAACTAACTATGGCTACACCTTC.

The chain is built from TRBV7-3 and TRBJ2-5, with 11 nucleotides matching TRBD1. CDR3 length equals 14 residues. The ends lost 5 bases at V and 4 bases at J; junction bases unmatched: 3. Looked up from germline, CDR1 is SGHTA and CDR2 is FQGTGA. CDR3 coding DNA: TGTGCCAGCAGCCCGGACAGGGGGCGAGAGACCCAGTACTTC. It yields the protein CASSPDRGRETQYF.